This T cell receptor beta chain came from a study of blood T cell repertoires in COVID-19 (dated by TCRdb to about 2020). Concerning the study at large: Samples covering the acute and convalescent phases of COVID-19 were provided by collaborators in the United States, Italy and Spain. The material from the prospective study consisted of cDNA or gDNA derived from T cells, B-cell-depleted T cells, or PBMCs. Where HLA class I and class II types were available, the types were taken from metadata supplied by the sample provider, not from assay-based typing. The repertoires were released in a freely available public database meant as a resource for research on the immune response to SARS-CoV-2. The dataset comprised deeply sampled blood TCRbeta repertoires from subjects exposed to, actively infected with, or recovered from COVID-19. A de-identified subject ID, COVID-19 status, age in years and sex were almost always included in the sample metadata. Samples came from the ongoing ImmuneRACE study (first 160 participants) plus 1,254 subjects from 6 global collaborators.

The immunoSEQ Assay, a bias-controlled multiplex PCR, was used to amplify TCRbeta CDR3 regions from genomic DNA. Under the source paper's analysis protocol: The number of nucleated cells in each sample was estimated by amplification of reference gene primers within the assay. To quantify the absolute abundance of each unique TCRbeta CDR3 rearrangement, sequence reads were collapsed and filtered. For each sample, productive Simpson clonality was calculated as the square root of Simpson's diversity index over productive rearrangements. In its TCRdb copy, this immuneACCESS table keeps in-frame sequences only and misses some clones. Where compared with another copy, unresolved V genes explain less than half of these, and the others have no known cause. V and J calls and clone size are those listed in that table; D and trimming were worked out from the DNA. In this sample the table shows some 250,000 clones, approximately 80% of which occur a single time. The ten largest account for 27% of the sample.

The paper as a whole reports these results and caveats: How much clinical and demographic metadata was included differed by source and by participant, and the metadata was provided uncurated.

A remark on this clone: Its antigen is unknown. Per-base qualities were not stored, and no clone one base away is much larger.

Germline trimming: 6 bases from V, 1 base from J; junction bases outside gene matches: 6. From cysteine to phenylalanine, the CDR3 is 15 amino acids long. Here the CDR3 DNA is all that survives: 45 bases in frame from base 1. Taken from the germline V gene (reference sequence), the CDR1 and CDR2 loops are LNHDA and SQIVND. Collaborating institutions collected whole blood in K2EDTA tubes following their own protocols. For TCRbeta analysis, collaborators shipped samples in one of three forms: frozen whole blood, isolated PBMCs, or DNA extracted from either of those sample types. The sequenced material came from peripheral blood. The receptor was derived from a man aged 35 to 55 with acute or convalescent COVID-19. The receptor chain draws on TRBV19 and TRBJ1-5; 7 bases in the middle match TRBD1. The DNA sequence reads TGTGCCAGTAGACCCGGGACAGTAAGCAATCAGCCCCAGCATTTT. Its protein is CASRPGTVSNQPQHF.